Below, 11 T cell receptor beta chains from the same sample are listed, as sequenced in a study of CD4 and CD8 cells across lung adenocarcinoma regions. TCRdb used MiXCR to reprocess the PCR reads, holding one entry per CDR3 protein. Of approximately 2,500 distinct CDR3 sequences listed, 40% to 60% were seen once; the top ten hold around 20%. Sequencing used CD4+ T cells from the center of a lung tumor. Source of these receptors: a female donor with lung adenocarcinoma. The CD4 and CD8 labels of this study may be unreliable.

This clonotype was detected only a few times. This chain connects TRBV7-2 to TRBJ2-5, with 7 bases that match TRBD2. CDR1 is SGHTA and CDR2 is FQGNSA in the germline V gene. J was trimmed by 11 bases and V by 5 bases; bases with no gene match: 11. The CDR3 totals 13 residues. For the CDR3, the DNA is TGTGCCAGCAGCGAAGGAGGGGACTATCAGCAGTACTTC. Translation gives CASSEGGDYQQYF.

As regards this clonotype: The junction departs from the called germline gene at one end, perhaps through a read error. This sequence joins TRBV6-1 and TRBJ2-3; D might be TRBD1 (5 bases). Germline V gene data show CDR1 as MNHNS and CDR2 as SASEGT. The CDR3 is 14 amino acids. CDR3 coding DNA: TGTGCCAGCAGTGGACAGTACGGCACAGAGACGCAGTATTTC. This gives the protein CASSGQYGTETQYF.

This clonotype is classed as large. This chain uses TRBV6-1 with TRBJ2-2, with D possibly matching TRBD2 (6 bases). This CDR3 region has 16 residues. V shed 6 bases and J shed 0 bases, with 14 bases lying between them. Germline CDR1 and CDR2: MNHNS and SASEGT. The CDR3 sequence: CASSTDGLTNTGELFF. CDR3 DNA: TGTGCCAGCAGCACCGATGGACTAACGAACACCGGGGAGCTGTTTTTT.

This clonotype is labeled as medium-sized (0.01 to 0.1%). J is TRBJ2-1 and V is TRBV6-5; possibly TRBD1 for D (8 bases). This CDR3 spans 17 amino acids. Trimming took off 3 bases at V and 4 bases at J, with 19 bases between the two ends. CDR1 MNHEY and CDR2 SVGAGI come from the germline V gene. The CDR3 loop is CASSYRTGGGGYNEQFF. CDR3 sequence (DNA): TGTGCCAGCAGTTATCGAACAGGGGGGGGGGGGTACAATGAGCAGTTCTTC.

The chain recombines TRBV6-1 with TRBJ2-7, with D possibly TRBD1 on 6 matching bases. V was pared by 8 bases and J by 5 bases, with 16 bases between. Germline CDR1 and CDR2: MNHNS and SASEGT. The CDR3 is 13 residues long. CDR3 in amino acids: CASRDGTSHEQYF. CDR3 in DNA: TGTGCCAGCCGAGACGGGACATCCCACGAGCAGTACTTC.

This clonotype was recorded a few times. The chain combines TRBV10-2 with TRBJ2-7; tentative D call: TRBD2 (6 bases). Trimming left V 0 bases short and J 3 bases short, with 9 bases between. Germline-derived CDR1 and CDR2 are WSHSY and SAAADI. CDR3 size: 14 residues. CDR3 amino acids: CASSESSGVYEQYF. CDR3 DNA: TGCGCCAGCAGTGAGTCATCGGGGGTCTACGAGCAGTACTTC.

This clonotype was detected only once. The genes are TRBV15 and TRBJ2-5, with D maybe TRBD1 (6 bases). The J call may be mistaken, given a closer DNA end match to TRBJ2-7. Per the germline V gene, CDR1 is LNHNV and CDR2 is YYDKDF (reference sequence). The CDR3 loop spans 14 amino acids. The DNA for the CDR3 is TGTGCCACCAGCACCGGACAGACCACCTACGAGCAGTACTTC. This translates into CATSTGQTTYEQYF.

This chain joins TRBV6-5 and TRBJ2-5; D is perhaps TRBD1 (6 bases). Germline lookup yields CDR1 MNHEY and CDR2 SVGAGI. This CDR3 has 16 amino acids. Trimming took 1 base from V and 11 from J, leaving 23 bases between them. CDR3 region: CASSYLTSGAYNEQYF. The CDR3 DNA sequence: TGTGCCAGCAGTTACTTGACCTCAGGGGCCTACAATGAGCAGTACTTC.

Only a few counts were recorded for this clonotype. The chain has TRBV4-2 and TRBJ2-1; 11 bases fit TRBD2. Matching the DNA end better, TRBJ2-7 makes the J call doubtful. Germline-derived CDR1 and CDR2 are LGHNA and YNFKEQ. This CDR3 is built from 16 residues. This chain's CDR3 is CASSQEYTSGSDEQYF. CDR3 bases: TGTGCCAGCAGCCAAGAATATACTAGCGGGAGCGACGAGCAGTACTTC.

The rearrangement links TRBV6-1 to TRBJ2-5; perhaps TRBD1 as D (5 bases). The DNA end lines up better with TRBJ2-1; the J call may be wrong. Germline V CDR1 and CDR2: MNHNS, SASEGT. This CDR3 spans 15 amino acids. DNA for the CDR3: TGTGCCAGCAGTGAAGCGCTAGGGGCTGGATATGAGCAGTTCTTC. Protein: CASSEALGAGYEQFF.

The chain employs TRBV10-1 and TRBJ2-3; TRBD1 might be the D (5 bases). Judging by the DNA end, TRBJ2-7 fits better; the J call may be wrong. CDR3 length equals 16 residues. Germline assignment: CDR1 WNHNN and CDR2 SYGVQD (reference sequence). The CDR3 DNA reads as TGCGCCAGCAGTGAATCGGGTAGCTGGGGCAAAAATATGCAGTACTTC. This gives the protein CASSESGSWGKNMQYF.